One and the same sample provided the 25 T cell receptor beta chains below, sequenced in a study of cytomegalovirus exposure and HLA in healthy donors. The method was immunoSEQ multiplex PCR; TCRdb's version includes in-frame clones alone and lacks a portion of them. The table records approximately 150,000 clones, about 89% of them present only once. The specimen sequenced was PBMCs. The receptors were gathered from a man aged 18 to 29 in good health and CMV-seronegative.

The rearrangement links TRBV28 to TRBJ2-7, with TRBD2 matching over 11 bases. Germline CDR1 and CDR2: MDHEN and SYDVKM. CDR3 length equals 15 residues. V shed 2 bases and J 5 bases; nucleotides not matched to a gene: 5. CDR3 coding DNA: TGTGCCAGCAGTTTACTAGCGGGGGGATCGGACGAGCAGTACTTC. It translates to CASSLLAGGSDEQYF.

The V and J genes are TRBV19 and TRBJ2-4, with 7 bases identical to TRBD2. Trimming took 5 bases from V and 0 from J; bases not matched to a gene: 10. Looked up from germline, CDR1 is LNHDA and CDR2 is SQIVND (reference sequence). This CDR3 region has 17 residues. CDR3 in DNA: TGTGCCAGTAGTGGGATAGCGGGTGCACTAGCCAAAAACATTCAGTACTTC. The encoded protein is CASSGIAGALAKNIQYF.

V and J are TRBV27 and TRBJ1-2, with TRBD1 as a possible D gene (5 bases). In germline, CDR1 is MNHEY, CDR2 SMNVEV (reference sequence). Between the trimmed V and J ends, which lost 6 bases and 5 bases, there was a span of 13 bases. CDR3 length equals 13 residues. The CDR3 protein is CASSSRGVYGYTF. The DNA for the CDR3 is TGTGCCAGCAGCTCACGGGGGGTTTATGGCTACACCTTC.

The CDR3 protein is CASSPSRSEHGAYEQYF. The CDR3 DNA is TGCGCCAGCAGCCCCAGCCGGTCGGAGCACGGGGCCTACGAGCAGTACTTC. The chain joins TRBV4-1 to TRBJ2-7, with D possibly being TRBD2 (5 bases). The germline V gene has CDR1 MGHRA and CDR2 YSYEKL. CDR3 length: 17 amino acids. The V and J ends lost 4 bases and 2 bases respectively, with 21 bases between them.

This sequence joins TRBV20-1 and TRBJ1-1; tentative D call: TRBD1 (5 bases). V was cut by 0 bases and J by 9 bases, with 8 bases left in between. Germline CDR1 and CDR2: DFQATT and SNEGSKA (reference sequence). The CDR3 has 11 residues. The DNA of the CDR3 is TGCAGTGCTAGAGATAACAGGAAAGCTTTCTTT. Protein: CSARDNRKAFF.

The chain couples TRBV6-1 to TRBJ2-3; TRBD1 is a possible D gene (6 bases). V gave up 2 bases and J gave up 1 base, with 10 bases separating them. The V gene's germline CDR1 is MNHNS and CDR2 SASEGT. The CDR3 loop spans 15 amino acids. The chain's CDR3 is CASSEYGGRTDTQYF. The CDR3 DNA sequence: TGTGCCAGCAGTGAATATGGGGGCCGCACAGATACGCAGTATTTT.

The chain uses TRBV2 and TRBJ1-2; 8 nucleotides align to TRBD1. Unmatched junction bases numbered 5, after V lost 7 bases and J lost 1 base. Germline V CDR1 and CDR2: SNHLY, FYNNEI. The CDR3 runs 14 residues. This CDR3 is CASTQQGVNYGYTF. CDR3 DNA sequence: TGTGCCAGCACCCAACAGGGGGTTAACTATGGCTACACCTTC.

The chain uses TRBV7-9 and TRBJ2-6; TRBD2 aligns across 13 bases. Germline V gene data show CDR1 as SEHNR and CDR2 as FQNEAQ (reference sequence). The junction had 13 bases not matched to a gene; V was cut back by 3 bases and J by 11 bases. This CDR3 is 18 amino acids long. CDR3 coding DNA: TGTGCCAGCAGCTTTTATACCGGGACTAGCGGGGACCACGACGTCCTGACTTTC. It encodes CASSFYTGTSGDHDVLTF.

This chain connects TRBV18 to TRBJ1-5; 10 nucleotides align to TRBD1. V trimming: 3 bases; J trimming: 3 bases; junction bases outside the gene matches: 5. Germline V gene sequence: CDR1 KGHSH, CDR2 LQKENI. CDR3 length: 16 residues. The CDR3 DNA reads TGTGCCAGCTCACCCGACAGGGGGCATATCAATCAGCCCCAGCATTTT. It encodes CASSPDRGHINQPQHF.

V gene TRBV19 combines with J gene TRBJ2-3, with D possibly being TRBD1 (8 bases). In germline, CDR1 is LNHDA, CDR2 SQIVND (reference sequence). The CDR3 runs 15 residues. Trimming shortened V by 3 bases and J by 6 bases, and 16 bases separated the two germline ends. The DNA of the CDR3 is TGTGCCAGTAGTATCGGACAGGGTAGCGGGGATACGCAGTATTTT. Its protein product is CASSIGQGSGDTQYF.

This clone was picked up one time. The V call is TRBV9, the J call TRBJ2-1; 8 nucleotides match TRBD2. Germline trimming cut 2 bases from V and 9 bases from J; bases unmatched to any gene: 10. Germline V gene lookup returns CDR1 SGDLS and CDR2 YYNGEE. CDR3 length equals 15 residues. The CDR3 sequence: CASSVFLAGPGEQFF. CDR3 coding DNA: TGTGCCAGCAGCGTGTTCCTAGCGGGTCCAGGTGAGCAGTTCTTC.

V usage is TRBV9 and J usage is TRBJ2-5; 7 nucleotides line up with TRBD2. V was pared by 0 bases and J by 2 bases, with 4 bases of the junction left unmatched. In germline, CDR1 is SGDLS, CDR2 YYNGEE. The CDR3 extends over 15 amino acids. CDR3 sequence: CASSVGGTIQETQYF. For the CDR3, the DNA is TGTGCCAGCAGCGTAGGCGGGACTATTCAAGAGACCCAGTACTTC.

V usage is TRBV6-8 and J usage is TRBJ2-1; 11 bases match TRBD1. J gave up 6 bases and V 5 bases, and 6 bases lay outside the gene matches. The CDR3 extends over 15 amino acids. In germline, CDR1 is MNHGY, CDR2 SAAAGT. The CDR3 DNA reads TGTGCCAGCAGTCACGGGGGGACAGGGGGCAATGAGCAGTTCTTC. This codes for CASSHGGTGGNEQFF.

This clone appeared many times. This chain uses TRBV7-2 with TRBJ2-2, with D perhaps TRBD2 (5 bases). V gave up 2 bases and J gave up 9 bases, with 10 bases separating them. Per germline, CDR1 SGHTA and CDR2 FQGNSA. This CDR3 region has 13 residues. The CDR3 sequence: CASSLSGGWELFF. CDR3 nucleotides: TGTGCCAGCAGCTTATCTGGAGGCTGGGAGCTGTTTTTT.

This chain links TRBV4-2 with TRBJ2-3; D uncertain. Germline V gives CDR1 LGHNA, CDR2 YNFKEQ. Trimming pared 0 bases from V and 2 bases from J, leaving 9 bases between. The CDR3 extends over 15 amino acids. The DNA for the CDR3 is TGTGCCAGCAGCCAAGATCGCGGAGACACAGATACGCAGTATTTT. Protein: CASSQDRGDTDTQYF.

The gene calls are TRBV2 and TRBJ2-7; 9 bases agree with TRBD2. The germline CDR1 and CDR2 sequences are SNHLY and FYNNEI. This CDR3 comprises 15 residues. V gave up 6 bases and J gave up 3 bases; unmatched junction bases: 9. The CDR3 protein is CASRALSGGFYEQYF. Written as DNA, the CDR3 is TGTGCCAGCAGGGCCTTAAGCGGGGGGTTCTACGAGCAGTACTTC.

V is TRBV5-5 and J is TRBJ1-2, with D perhaps TRBD1 (6 bases). CDR1 is SGHKS, CDR2 YYEKEE, per germline (reference sequence). V was trimmed by 4 bases and J by 2 bases, leaving 15 bases between them. CDR3 length: 15 residues. The CDR3 protein is CASSGRGGLNYGYTF. In DNA form, the CDR3 reads TGTGCCAGCAGCGGCCGTGGGGGCTTGAACTATGGCTACACCTTC.

The rearrangement uses TRBV9 and TRBJ1-2; perhaps TRBD1 as D (6 bases). This CDR3 has 14 amino acids. Germline loops: CDR1 SGDLS, CDR2 YYNGEE. The V gene lost 4 bases and the J gene lost 4 bases, with 14 bases spanning the gap. This chain's CDR3 is CASSFGQHTYGYTF. DNA of the CDR3: TGTGCCAGCAGCTTCGGACAGCACACCTATGGCTACACCTTC.

The rearrangement links TRBV9 to TRBJ2-7, with D possibly being TRBD2 (5 bases). This CDR3 region has 14 residues. The germline gives CDR1 SGDLS, CDR2 YYNGEE. V was clipped by 0 bases and J by 2 bases, with 9 bases between them. The CDR3 here is CASSVGKGAYEQYF. The CDR3 DNA is TGTGCCAGCAGCGTAGGGAAGGGAGCCTACGAGCAGTACTTC.

The chain carries TRBV2 and TRBJ1-5; D unclear. The CDR3 consists of 15 residues. CDR1 is SNHLY, CDR2 FYNNEI, per germline. Trimming removed 3 bases at V and 9 bases at J, with 18 bases between. CDR3 residues: CASSEGRLVSSPQHF. The CDR3 DNA reads as TGTGCCAGCAGTGAGGGCAGGCTCGTGTCTTCGCCCCAGCATTTT. Full variable domain (remainder filled in from reference TRBV2 and TRBJ1-5): EPEVTQTPSHQVTQMGQEVILRCVPISNHLYFYWYRQILGQKVEFLVSFYNNEISEKSEIFDDQFSVERPDGSNFTLKIRSTKLEDSAMYFCASSEGRLVSSPQHFGDGTRLSIL.

V is TRBV19 and J is TRBJ1-3, with TRBD1 matching 9 bases. V lost 0 bases to trimming and J lost 2 bases; unmatched junction nucleotides: 5. The germline gives CDR1 LNHDA, CDR2 SQIVND (reference sequence). The CDR3 extends over 17 amino acids. CDR3 residues: CASSIDRGTGPGNTIYF. The CDR3 DNA is TGTGCCAGTAGTATAGATCGGGGGACAGGGCCTGGAAACACCATATATTTT.

The chain carries TRBV2 and TRBJ1-1; TRBD1 matches at 7 bases. Germline V gives CDR1 SNHLY, CDR2 FYNNEI. This CDR3 region has 14 residues. V was pared by 5 bases and J by 4 bases, with 7 bases of the junction left unmatched. In DNA form, the CDR3 reads TGTGCCAGCAGTTACAGGGGTTCGGGCACTGAAGCTTTCTTT. This sequence encodes CASSYRGSGTEAFF.

The V and J genes are TRBV30 and TRBJ2-2; a weak D match, TRBD2 (5 bases). Per germline, CDR1 GTSNPN and CDR2 SVGIG (reference sequence). V dropped 0 bases and J dropped 0 bases, with 8 bases sitting between them. The CDR3 has 15 amino acids. CDR3 DNA sequence: TGTGCCTGGAGTGTAGGGAGCTCGAACACCGGGGAGCTGTTTTTT. Its protein is CAWSVGSSNTGELFF.

The chain links TRBV5-4 to TRBJ2-5, with D perhaps matching TRBD2 (6 bases). The ends were cut back, 4 bases at V and 5 bases at J, with 15 bases in the middle. The CDR3 has 14 residues. Germline V CDR1 and CDR2: SGHNT, YYREEE (reference sequence). The chain's CDR3 is CASSPGGVGETQYF. CDR3 DNA sequence: TGTGCCAGCAGCCCCGGCGGGGTGGGGGAGACCCAGTACTTC.

This sequence joins TRBV25-1 and TRBJ1-5; tentatively, D is TRBD1 (6 bases). Germline V gene lookup returns CDR1 MGHDK and CDR2 SYGVNS. The CDR3 has 14 residues. Trimming cost V 3 bases and J 3 bases, with 9 bases left between them. CDR3 DNA: TGTGCCAGCAGTGACAGGGGTGCCAATCAGCCCCAGCATTTT. This codes for CASSDRGANQPQHF.